One and the same sample provided the 31 T cell receptor beta chains below, sequenced in a study of T cells after yellow fever vaccination. MiXCR, run by TCRdb on the 5' RACE reads, gives a single entry per CDR3 protein. The table lists about 630,000 distinct CDR3 sequences, 12% of them singletons, with about 15% in the top ten. Sequencing was performed on PBMCs, taken on the day of the yellow fever booster vaccination. These TCRs come from a young man who received the YFV17D yellow fever vaccine.

This clonotype was observed a handful of times. This rearrangement joins TRBV11-1 to TRBJ2-3; tentative D call: TRBD2 (8 bases). Trimming took 6 bases from V and 2 from J, leaving 30 bases between them. Germline V gene sequence: CDR1 SGHAT, CDR2 FQDESV (reference sequence). This CDR3 contains 20 residues. The CDR3 coding sequence is TGTGCCAGCAGGACGACGGATAGGGGGGTAGCGGGACAGCACACAGATACGCAGTATTTT. Residues: CASRTTDRGVAGQHTDTQYF.

This chain joins TRBV7-9 and TRBJ2-7; 14 bases align to TRBD2. CDR1 is SEHNR and CDR2 is FQNEAQ in the germline V gene (reference sequence). This CDR3 region has 16 residues. J was trimmed by 6 bases and V by 5 bases; bases with no gene match: 9. The CDR3 here is CASSPVTSGRAVEQYF. CDR3 DNA: TGTGCCAGCAGCCCCGTGACTAGCGGGAGGGCCGTCGAGCAGTACTTC.

The chain has TRBV7-8 and TRBJ2-3, with D possibly TRBD2 on 5 matching bases. Germline V gene lookup returns CDR1 SGHVS and CDR2 FQNEAQ. Between the trimmed V and J ends, which lost 1 base and 4 bases, there was a span of 12 bases. The CDR3 is made up of 15 amino acids. CDR3 sequence reads: CASSLVPGVADTQYF. The DNA of the CDR3 is TGTGCCAGCAGCTTAGTTCCCGGGGTGGCAGATACGCAGTATTTT.

Only a few counts were recorded for this clonotype. CDR3 in amino acids: CSVDRDRGLGNEQFF. The CDR3 nucleotides read TGCAGCGTTGATCGCGACAGGGGGCTAGGGAATGAGCAGTTCTTC. V is TRBV29-1 and J is TRBJ2-1; 10 nucleotides agree with TRBD1. V lost 3 bases, J lost 7 bases, and 9 bases stayed unmatched. In germline, CDR1 is SQVTM, CDR2 ANQGSEA. CDR3 length: 15 amino acids.

The J gene is TRBJ2-7, the V gene TRBV12-3 or TRBV12-4; D is perhaps TRBD1 (5 bases). The CDR3 runs 16 residues. V lost 2 bases and J 6 bases, leaving 20 bases between the germline ends. The chain's CDR3 is CASSLMAGQLSGEQYF. The CDR3 region has the DNA TGTGCCAGCAGTTTAATGGCAGGGCAACTTAGTGGCGAGCAGTACTTC.

The chain links TRBV28 to TRBJ2-7; 9 bases are shared with TRBD2. Per the germline V gene, CDR1 is MDHEN and CDR2 is SYDVKM. The CDR3 is 15 residues long. V was clipped by 4 bases and J by 4 bases; unmatched bases: 8. In DNA form, the CDR3 reads TGTGCCAGCAGTTCCCATAGCGGGAGTGGATACGAGCAGTACTTC. Translating it yields CASSSHSGSGYEQYF. The full variable domain, its missing parts supplied by reference TRBV28 and TRBJ2-7, is DVKVTQSSRYLVKRTGEKVFLECVQDMDHENMFWYRQDPGLGLRLIYFSYDVKMKEKGDIPEGYSVSREKKERFSLILESASTNQTSMYLCASSSHSGSGYEQYFGPGTRLTVT.

The chain carries TRBV28 and TRBJ2-1; 8 bases match TRBD1. CDR3 size: 13 residues. After removal of 5 bases from V and 8 bases from J, the junction contained 5 bases not matched to a gene. Germline V CDR1 and CDR2: MDHEN, SYDVKM. The CDR3 DNA follows: TGTGCCAGCAGTACCAGGGGGCGGGATGAGCAGTTCTTC. Translation: CASSTRGRDEQFF. The full variable domain, rest sourced from reference TRBV28 and TRBJ2-1, is DVKVTQSSRYLVKRTGEKVFLECVQDMDHENMFWYRQDPGLGLRLIYFSYDVKMKEKGDIPEGYSVSREKKERFSLILESASTNQTSMYLCASSTRGRDEQFFGPGTRLTVL.

This clonotype was seen a few times. V is TRBV5-1 and J is TRBJ2-7, with TRBD2 as a possible D gene (6 bases). Deletions cut 7 bases from V and 2 bases from J, with 19 bases between. The CDR3 covers 15 residues. The germline V gene encodes CDR1 SGHRS and CDR2 YFSETQ. The CDR3, as DNA: TGCGCCAGCCGAGTGGATCTCGGGAGTACCTACGAGCAGTACTTC. Protein sequence: CASRVDLGSTYEQYF.

In this sample, this clonotype turned up a few times. J is TRBJ1-1 and V is TRBV19; D is possibly TRBD1 (5 bases). V lost 3 bases and J 4 bases, leaving 15 bases between the germline ends. The germline V gene has CDR1 LNHDA and CDR2 SQIVND (reference sequence). The CDR3 spans 15 residues. The CDR3 DNA reads as TGTGCCAGTAGTATCCTCGCAGGGCCCAGCACTGAAGCTTTCTTT. It codes for CASSILAGPSTEAFF.

The gene calls are TRBV27 and TRBJ2-2, with 10 bases fitting TRBD2. The CDR3 runs 17 residues. Germline V lookup: CDR1 MNHEY, CDR2 SMNVEV (reference sequence). Trimming cost V 4 bases and J 3 bases; bases outside gene matches: 8. This CDR3 reads CASSSPGLAEYTGELFF. Here the CDR3 DNA reads TGTGCCAGCAGTTCCCCAGGACTAGCGGAGTACACCGGGGAGCTGTTTTTT.

There are many counts of this clonotype. This chain uses TRBV18 with TRBJ2-1; D not certain. Trimming stripped 4 bases from V and 0 bases from J, with 13 bases between. The CDR3 covers 16 residues. Germline loops: CDR1 KGHSH, CDR2 LQKENI. The CDR3 DNA reads as TGTGCCAGCTCACTCTACGTAACCAGCTCCTACAATGAGCAGTTCTTC. This encodes CASSLYVTSSYNEQFF.

This clonotype was found a few times. The chain links TRBV12-3 or TRBV12-4 to TRBJ2-1; perhaps TRBD1 as D (5 bases). The CDR3 is 14 amino acids. The V end was cut by 5 bases, the J end by 8 bases, with 16 bases between. The chain's CDR3 is CASSPTQAGYEQFF. In DNA, the CDR3 is TGTGCCAGCAGTCCCACACAGGCTGGGTATGAGCAGTTCTTC.

This chain joins TRBV12-3 or TRBV12-4 and TRBJ2-7, with 15 bases identical to TRBD2. V lost 6 bases, J lost 4 bases, and 7 bases stayed unmatched. CDR3 size: 16 residues. The CDR3 loop is CASRLGTSGRLYEQYF. The DNA of the CDR3 is TGTGCCAGCAGACTTGGGACTAGCGGGAGGTTATACGAGCAGTACTTC.

This clonotype was detected only a few times. The genes are TRBV5-1 and TRBJ1-2; TRBD1 might be the D (6 bases). Trimming took 4 bases from V and 5 from J, leaving 18 bases between them. Germline V gives CDR1 SGHRS, CDR2 YFSETQ. This CDR3 comprises 15 residues. The CDR3 DNA sequence: TGCGCCAGCAGCGGGGGACACACAGGACTATATGGCTACACCTTC. It is translated as CASSGGHTGLYGYTF.

The chain carries TRBV19 and TRBJ1-1, with D possibly being TRBD1 (5 bases). Germline lookup yields CDR1 LNHDA and CDR2 SQIVND (reference sequence). The V and J ends lost 5 bases and 4 bases respectively, with 11 bases between them. The CDR3 totals 13 residues. In DNA, the CDR3 is TGTGCCAGTAGTGCCTACGGGGGCACTGAAGCTTTCTTT. It encodes CASSAYGGTEAFF.

J is TRBJ1-4 and V is TRBV6-1, with D unclear. The V and J ends lost 5 bases and 11 bases respectively, with 15 bases between them. The CDR3 runs 13 residues. Germline values: CDR1 MNHNS, CDR2 SASEGT. CDR3 DNA: TGTGCCAGCAGTCAATCCGGTACCGGGAAACTGTTTTTT. It encodes CASSQSGTGKLFF.

The chain carries TRBV10-3 and TRBJ2-7; 8 bases line up with TRBD2. The J segment lost 5 bases and the V segment lost 8 bases, leaving 11 bases of the junction unmatched. The CDR3 sequence is 14 residues long. Germline V gene lookup returns CDR1 ENHRY and CDR2 SYGVKD. As DNA, the CDR3 is TGTGCCATCCGGAGTAGCGGGACCCGGAACGAGCAGTACTTC. As protein: CAIRSSGTRNEQYF.

This chain connects TRBV4-3 to TRBJ2-3; tentatively, D is TRBD1 or TRBD2 (5 bases each). Germline loops: CDR1 LGHNA, CDR2 YSLEER. CDR3 length equals 15 residues. Trimming stripped 5 bases from V and 6 bases from J, with 18 bases between. CDR3 in amino acids: CASSGTGDPWDTQYF. The DNA for the CDR3 is TGCGCCAGCAGCGGTACCGGGGACCCCTGGGATACGCAGTATTTT.

This clonotype was detected a few times. This chain joins TRBV20-1 and TRBJ2-7, with D perhaps TRBD2 (6 bases). The CDR3 totals 12 residues. Trimming took 1 base from V and 3 from J, leaving 7 bases between them. Per germline, CDR1 DFQATT and CDR2 SNEGSKA (reference sequence). The CDR3 sequence is CSARGSGYEQYF. Written as DNA, the CDR3 is TGCAGTGCTAGAGGTAGCGGCTACGAGCAGTACTTC.

The chain employs TRBV12-5 and TRBJ2-3; D is possibly TRBD2 (6 bases). Germline V lookup: CDR1 LGHNT, CDR2 FRNRAP. V shed 7 bases and J shed 4 bases, with 15 bases lying between them. This CDR3 spans 14 amino acids. The CDR3 region is CASAHPTSPDTQYF. CDR3 bases: TGTGCTAGTGCACACCCCACTAGCCCAGATACGCAGTATTTT.

This clonotype showed up many times. This chain uses TRBV10-2 with TRBJ2-1, with D possibly TRBD2 on 5 matching bases. Germline CDR1 reads WSHSY; CDR2 reads SAAADI. The CDR3 spans 15 residues. V shed 8 bases and J shed 0 bases, with 14 bases lying between them. As DNA, the CDR3 is TGCGCCAGCTGGATTGGAGGAAGCTCCTACAATGAGCAGTTCTTC. It yields the protein CASWIGGSSYNEQFF.

The chain combines TRBV7-9 with TRBJ2-5, with D possibly called TRBD1 or TRBD2 (7 bases each). V was cut by 8 bases and J by 1 base, with 11 bases left in between. This CDR3 contains 13 residues. CDR1 SEHNR and CDR2 FQNEAQ come from the germline V gene (reference sequence). The CDR3 reads CASGGDSQETQYF. CDR3 in DNA: TGTGCCAGCGGGGGGGACAGCCAAGAGACCCAGTACTTC.

V and J are TRBV29-1 and TRBJ1-1; a possible D gene is TRBD1 (5 bases). The CDR3 totals 11 residues. V was trimmed by 6 bases and J by 5 bases, leaving 10 bases between them. Looked up from germline, CDR1 is SQVTM and CDR2 is ANQGSEA. For the CDR3, the DNA is TGCAGCGTACGGGACTTAACTGAAGCTTTCTTT. Translation: CSVRDLTEAFF.

This chain connects TRBV20-1 to TRBJ2-2; 9 positions match TRBD1. The CDR3 length is 15 residues. V lost 1 base and J lost 2; bases outside the gene matches: 2. Germline V CDR1 and CDR2: DFQATT, SNEGSKA (reference sequence). The CDR3 region is CSARVGQGNTGELFF. CDR3 nucleotides: TGCAGTGCTAGAGTGGGACAGGGAAACACCGGGGAGCTGTTTTTT.

This clonotype was detected only a few times. J is TRBJ2-1 and V is TRBV19; the D gene is possibly TRBD2 (7 bases). The CDR3 is 15 amino acids. V was trimmed by 7 bases and J by 0 bases, leaving 13 bases between them. Germline V lookup: CDR1 LNHDA, CDR2 SQIVND (reference sequence). The CDR3, as DNA: TGTGCCAGTATGGGGGGGGCAAGCTCCTACAATGAGCAGTTCTTC. This encodes CASMGGASSYNEQFF.

This clonotype showed up just a few times. The chain carries TRBV20-1 and TRBJ1-3; D is uncertain. Trimming left V 3 bases short and J 0 bases short, with 9 bases between. Germline assignment: CDR1 DFQATT and CDR2 SNEGSKA (reference sequence). This CDR3 is 14 amino acids long. CDR3: CSASEASSGNTIYF. The CDR3 DNA reads TGCAGTGCTAGTGAAGCATCCTCTGGAAACACCATATATTTT.

The V call is TRBV11-3, the J call TRBJ2-3; weak D call: TRBD2 (6 bases). Trimming shortened V by 1 base and J by 9 bases, and 11 bases separated the two germline ends. Germline CDR1 and CDR2: SGHNT and YENEEA. The CDR3 extends over 13 amino acids. The CDR3 sequence is CASSLGGLQTQYF. CDR3 sequence (DNA): TGTGCCAGCAGCTTAGGGGGACTCCAGACGCAGTATTTT.

This clonotype was seen only a few times. The rearrangement links TRBV5-4 to TRBJ2-3; D unresolved. In germline, CDR1 is SGHNT, CDR2 YYREEE (reference sequence). This CDR3 comprises 16 residues. V was clipped by 0 bases and J by 0 bases, with 11 bases between them. The CDR3 loop is CASSLGVSPSTDTQYF. The CDR3 nucleotides are TGTGCCAGCAGCTTGGGGGTCTCCCCTAGCACAGATACGCAGTATTTT. Full variable domain (outside the CDR3, taken from reference TRBV5-4 and TRBJ2-3): ETGVTQSPTHLIKTRGQQVTLRCSSQSGHNTVSWYQQALGQGPQFIFQYYREEENGRGNFPPRFSGLQFPNYSSELNVNALELDDSALYLCASSLGVSPSTDTQYFGPGTRLTVL.

The gene calls are TRBV6-2 or TRBV6-3 and TRBJ2-7, with D tentatively TRBD1 or TRBD2 (6 bases each). CDR3 length equals 16 residues. Trimming took 0 bases from V and 2 from J, leaving 14 bases between them. Germline CDR1 and CDR2: MNHEY and SVGEGT. Here the CDR3 reads CASSYSTDRRAYEQYF. As DNA, the CDR3 is TGTGCCAGCAGTTACTCGACTGACAGGAGGGCCTACGAGCAGTACTTC.

This clonotype was seen at least ten times. The genes are TRBV5-1 and TRBJ2-5; no reliable D call. CDR1 and CDR2 (germline): SGHRS, YFSETQ. The CDR3 extends over 14 amino acids. V was pared by 0 bases and J by 2 bases, with 8 bases between. CDR3: CASSLASSQETQYF. The CDR3 bases are TGCGCCAGCAGCTTGGCAAGCAGTCAAGAGACCCAGTACTTC.

A few counts support this clonotype. The J gene is TRBJ2-6, the V gene TRBV5-8; TRBD2 aligns across 8 bases. This CDR3 is 17 amino acids long. Trimming cost V 2 bases and J 4 bases; bases outside gene matches: 8. Germline CDR1 is SGHTS and CDR2 is YDEGEE. The CDR3 is CASSFSGTPAGANVLTF. The CDR3 region has the DNA TGTGCCAGCAGCTTTAGCGGGACGCCCGCGGGGGCCAACGTCCTGACTTTC. The whole variable domain, filled in from reference TRBV5-8 and TRBJ2-6, reads EAGVTQSPTHLIKTRGQQATLRCSPISGHTSVYWYQQALGLGLQFLLWYDEGEERNRGNFPPRFSGRQFPNYSSELNVNALELEDSALYLCASSFSGTPAGANVLTFGAGSRLTVL.